This is a list of T cell receptor beta chains from one sample in a study of breast tumors, draining lymph nodes, adjacent tissues. TCRdb recomputed calls from the multiplex PCR reads with MiXCR, one row per CDR3 protein. The table has 45,000 to 65,000 distinct CDR3 sequences, under 55% seen once. Sequenced input: breast tumor tissue. These receptors came from a female donor with breast cancer. Some clones in this sample may be carry-over from other donors' samples. Both conserved end residues are part of each CDR3. D genes are given only for firm matches. Clone size is given for some rows only: seen once, a few or many times, or a class if the clone is expanded.

size	J	D	V	CDR3	DNA
many	TRBJ2-3	.	TRBV20-1	CSARELGGTDTQYF	TGCAGTGCCAGAGAATTGGGGGGTACAGATACGCAGTATTTT
.	TRBJ2-1	TRBD2	TRBV3-1	CASSELAGGGEQLF	TGTGCCAGCAGCGAGCTAGCGGGAGGGGGTGAGCAGCTCTTC
few	TRBJ2-1	.	TRBV7-2	CASSSSGAGRRNNEQFF	TGTGCCAGCAGCTCCAGTGGGGCGGGGAGGCGGAACAATGAGCAGTTCTTC
.	TRBJ1-1	TRBD1	TRBV28	CASSYQGGGTEAFF	TGTGCCAGCAGTTACCAGGGGGGCGGAACTGAAGCTTTCTTT
many	TRBJ2-5	.	TRBV11-3	CASSNGEQVQETQYF	TGTGCCAGCAGCAACGGAGAACAGGTCCAAGAGACCCAGTACTTC
.	TRBJ1-1	.	TRBV4-1	CASSQGLAAFF	TGCGCCAGCAGCCAGGGTCTTGCAGCTTTCTTT
.	TRBJ2-7	TRBD2	TRBV24-1	CATSEGLAAVYEQYF	TGTGCCACCAGCGAGGGTCTAGCGGCCGTTTACGAGCAGTACTTC
.	TRBJ2-2	TRBD1	TRBV7-7	CARAGTGGFSGELFF	TGTGCTAGGGCCGGGACAGGGGGGTTCTCCGGGGAGCTGTTTTTT
many	TRBJ2-2	.	TRBV19	CASSILHTGELFF	TGTGCCAGTAGTATTCTGCACACCGGGGAGCTGTTTTTT
.	TRBJ2-6	.	TRBV18	CASSKPGSGANVLTF	TGTGCCAGCTCAAAACCGGGATCTGGGGCCAACGTCCTGACTTTC
many	TRBJ1-2	.	TRBV20-1	CSASPRGNYGYTF	TGCAGTGCCTCCCCCAGGGGAAACTATGGCTACACCTTC
once	TRBJ2-7	.	TRBV9	CASSGGTAYEQYF	TGTGCCAGCAGCGGTGGCACGGCCTACGAGCAGTACTTC
.	TRBJ2-6	.	TRBV5-5	CASSFSGPGVSGANVLTF	TGTGCCAGCAGCTTTTCGGGACCAGGCGTCTCTGGGGCCAACGTCCTGACTTTC
.	TRBJ1-1	.	TRBV6-2/TRBV6-3	CASSPTAAAVTEAFF	TGTGCCAGCAGTCCGACAGCAGCCGCCGTCACTGAAGCTTTCTTT
few	TRBJ2-7	.	TRBV5-4	CASSFGIYEQYF	TGTGCCAGCAGCTTCGGGATTTACGAGCAGTACTTC
many	TRBJ2-1	TRBD2	TRBV6-2/TRBV6-3	CASSYVAGERNEQFF	TGTGCCAGCAGTTACGTAGCGGGAGAGCGAAATGAGCAGTTCTTC
many	TRBJ1-2	.	TRBV19	CASKPTREANYGYTF	TGTGCCAGTAAACCGACCCGGGAAGCTAACTATGGCTACACCTTC
.	TRBJ2-7	.	TRBV20-1	CSAREEIYEQYF	TGCAGTGCTAGAGAGGAAATCTACGAGCAGTACTTC